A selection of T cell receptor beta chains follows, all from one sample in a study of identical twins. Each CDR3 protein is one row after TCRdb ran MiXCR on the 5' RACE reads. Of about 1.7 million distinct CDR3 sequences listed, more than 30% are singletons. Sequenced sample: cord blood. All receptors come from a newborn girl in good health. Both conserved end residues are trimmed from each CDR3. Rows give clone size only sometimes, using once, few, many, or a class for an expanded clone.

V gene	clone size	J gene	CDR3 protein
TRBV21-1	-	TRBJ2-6	ASSKGPLANVLT
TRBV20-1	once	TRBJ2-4	SAPHRVYKQY
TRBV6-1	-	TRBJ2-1	VSSFALDSYEQF
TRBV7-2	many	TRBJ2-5	ASSLAGLAGQETQY
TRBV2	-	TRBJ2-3	ASSRPGQGTDTQY
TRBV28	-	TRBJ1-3	ASNQGFRNTIY
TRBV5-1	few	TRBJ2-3	ASSLAGTRPASTDTQY
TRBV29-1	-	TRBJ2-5	STAEGAETQY
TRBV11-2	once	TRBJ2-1	ASRTEMGGGNEQF
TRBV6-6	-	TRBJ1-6	ASSSRPRRPLH
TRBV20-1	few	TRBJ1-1	SILAGSMNTEAF
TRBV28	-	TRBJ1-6	ASSSGQEGTYNSPLH
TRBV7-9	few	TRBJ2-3	ASSDLTSGNGYTQY
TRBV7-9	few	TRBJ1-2	ASSFPLLVSLNYGYT
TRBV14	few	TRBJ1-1	ASSQVSHGRAF
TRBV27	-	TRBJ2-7	ASSMQGLGEQY
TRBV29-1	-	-	SVSRGNEQY
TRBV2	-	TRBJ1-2	ASCRRSGYT
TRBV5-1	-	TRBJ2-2	ASSLDRAVIAGELF
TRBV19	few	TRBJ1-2	ASSIWTGDYGYT
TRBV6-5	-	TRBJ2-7	AGSYTRTGQGYEQY
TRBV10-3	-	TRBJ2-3	AAGVELNTQY
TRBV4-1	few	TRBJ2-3	ASSPPARGFPDTQY
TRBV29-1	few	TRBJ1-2	SVAPDPPYGYT
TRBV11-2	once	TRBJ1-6	ASSLTRVSYNSPLH
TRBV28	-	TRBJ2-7	ASSKFTFYEQY
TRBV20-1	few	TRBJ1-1	SARDPGTLTEAF
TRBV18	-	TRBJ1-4	ASSEGLATNEKLF
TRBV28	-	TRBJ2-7	ASVGEYGMDEQY
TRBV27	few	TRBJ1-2	ASSLSVGGIYGYT
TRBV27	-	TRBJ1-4	ASSLSGRPNEKLF
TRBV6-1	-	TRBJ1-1	ASTSVMNTEAF
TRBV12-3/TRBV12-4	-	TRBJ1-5	ASSLDSHNQPQH
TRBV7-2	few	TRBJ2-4	ASSLPGGAKNIQY
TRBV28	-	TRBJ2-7	ASSLRGGRKRHEQY
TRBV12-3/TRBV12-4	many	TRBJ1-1	ASSYDRDTEAF
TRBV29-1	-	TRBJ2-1	GGRNRGRHNEQF
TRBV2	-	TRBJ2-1	AGRGEGQF
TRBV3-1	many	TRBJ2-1	ASSQVIGSFDEQF
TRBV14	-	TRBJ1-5	ASSQDRQSTQH
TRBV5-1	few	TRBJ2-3	ASSLASGGYSTDTQY
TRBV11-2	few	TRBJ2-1	ASSLAPISYNEQF
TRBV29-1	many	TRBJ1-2	SVEVGTAYGYT
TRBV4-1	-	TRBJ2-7	ASSQLRTGEQY
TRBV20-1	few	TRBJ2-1	SALLVHGNNEQF
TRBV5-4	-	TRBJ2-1	ASSLDPRETQF
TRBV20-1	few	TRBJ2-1	SARDIEAPRHEQF
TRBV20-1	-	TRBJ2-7	SARDPTETGKPYEQY